This is a list of T cell receptor beta chains from one sample in a study of early T cells in non-severe SARS-CoV-2 infection. Via MiXCR, TCRdb re-called the 5' RACE reads, giving one row per CDR3 protein. The table includes some 40,000 distinct CDR3 sequences, roughly 4.7% detected once. The sequenced material came from whole blood. The origin of the receptors is an adult who was a healthcare worker with PCR-confirmed SARS-CoV-2 infection or an uninfected control (not recorded which). CDR3s include the opening cysteine and the closing phenylalanine or tryptophan. The D gene is left open where the match is weak. Size is stated for part of the rows, as once, few or many counts, or as a class when the clone is expanded.

j_gene | d_gene | abundance | v_gene | CDR3nt | CDR3aa
TRBJ1-1 | - | - | TRBV28 | TGTGCCAGCAGTTTAGGGGAAACTGAAGCTTTCTTT | CASSLGETEAFF
TRBJ1-2 | - | few | TRBV5-1 | TGCGCCAGCAGCTCTACAGGGCGGCAAGTGGATGGCTACACCTTC | CASSSTGRQVDGYTF
TRBJ2-5 | TRBD2 | many | TRBV11-2 | TGTGCCAGCAGCTTAGCGGGGGGGTTCCGGAATCAAGAGACCCAGTACTTC | CASSLAGGFRNQETQYF
TRBJ2-1 | - | - | TRBV7-8 | TGTGCCAGCAGCATCCTTTTCCAGGGTAAAATGTTCTTC | CASSILFQGKMFF
TRBJ2-3 | TRBD2 | - | TRBV7-8 | TGTGCCAGCAGTTTAAGGACTAGCGCCACAGATACGCAGTATTTT | CASSLRTSATDTQYF
TRBJ2-1 | - | few | TRBV5-1 | TGCGCCAGCAGCTTGGTGGTGACAGGAGAGGGTGAGCAGTTCTTC | CASSLVVTGEGEQFF
TRBJ2-1 | - | few | TRBV20-1 | TGCAGTGCTAGAGAGTTTAGGGGGGGCCTGAATGAGCAGTTCTTC | CSAREFRGGLNEQFF
TRBJ2-7 | TRBD2 | many | TRBV28 | TGTGCCAGCAGGCGTAGGATGGGGGGGTCCTACGAGCAGTACTTC | CASRRRMGGSYEQYF
TRBJ2-7 | - | - | TRBV6-5 | TGTGCCAGCAGTTACTCCCCGACCTACGAGCAGTACTTC | CASSYSPTYEQYF
TRBJ2-1 | TRBD2 | many | TRBV10-1 | TGCGCCAGCGCACGGGACTATATCAATGAGCAGTTCTTC | CASARDYINEQFF
TRBJ2-7 | TRBD2 | few | TRBV6-5 | TGTGCCAGCAGTTACTCGACTAGCGGGGGAATCGAGCAGTACTTC | CASSYSTSGGIEQYF
TRBJ2-7 | - | few | TRBV6-6 | TGTGCCAGCAGTTACTCACAATCCTACGAGCAGTACTTC | CASSYSQSYEQYF
TRBJ2-3 | - | - | TRBV11-3 | TGTGCCAGCAGCTTATTGGGAGGAGCAGATACGCAGTATTTT | CASSLLGGADTQYF
TRBJ1-5 | - | few | TRBV18 | TGTGCCAGCTCACCACCTCAGGGTAATCAGCCCCAGCATTTT | CASSPPQGNQPQHF
TRBJ1-2 | - | few | TRBV9 | TGTGCCAGCAGCCCAACCATAGACACCTATGGCTACACCTTC | CASSPTIDTYGYTF
TRBJ2-5 | TRBD2 | - | TRBV4-1 | TGCGCCAGCAGCCAACCCGGGACTAAGTACCAAGAGACCCAGTACTTC | CASSQPGTKYQETQYF
TRBJ1-1 | - | few | TRBV27 | TGTGCCAGCATGTCTTACCCAGGGGTGAACACTGAAGCTTTCTTT | CASMSYPGVNTEAFF
TRBJ2-2 | TRBD1 | - | TRBV10-2 | TGCGCCAGCAGAGGACAGGCCGCCGGGGAGCTGTTTTTT | CASRGQAAGELFF
TRBJ2-1 | - | many | TRBV20-1 | TGCAGTGCTAGGTCGGATAGGGGTCCCTACAATGAGCAGTTCTTC | CSARSDRGPYNEQFF
TRBJ1-6 | TRBD1 | - | TRBV7-9 | TGTGCCAGCAGCACCCAGGGGGTTGATTCACCCCTCCACTTT | CASSTQGVDSPLHF
TRBJ2-7 | - | many | TRBV7-8 | TGTGCCAGCAGCTTATTCGGTCTCTCCTACGAGCAGTACTTC | CASSLFGLSYEQYF
TRBJ1-6 | - | many | TRBV7-9 | TGTGCCAGCAGCCTTGACTCCTATAATTCACCCCTCCACTTT | CASSLDSYNSPLHF
TRBJ1-1 | - | many | TRBV7-2 | TGTGCCAGCAAGACAGGTCCAGGCACTGAAGCTTTCTTT | CASKTGPGTEAFF
TRBJ2-3 | TRBD2 | few | TRBV3-1 | TGTGCCAGCAGACGGACTAGCGAGGATACGCAGTATTTT | CASRRTSEDTQYF
TRBJ1-1 | - | - | TRBV7-9 | TGTGCCAGCGGGCGGGAGAGCACTGAAGCTTTCTTT | CASGRESTEAFF
TRBJ2-1 | TRBD2 | many | TRBV19 | TGTGCCAGTAGTAAGATGAGCGGGAGAGCCCTCAATGAGCAGTTCTTC | CASSKMSGRALNEQFF
TRBJ2-2 | - | few | TRBV2 | TGTGCCAGCGGGGGCGTAGGGACACCCGGGGAGCTGTTTTTT | CASGGVGTPGELFF
TRBJ1-2 | - | many | TRBV10-3 | TGTGCCATCAGTGAGTCTCCGGGGGCTTTGAATGGCTACACCTTC | CAISESPGALNGYTF
TRBJ2-3 | - | many | TRBV28 | TGTGCCAGCAGTCCATGGGAAGGGGATACGCAGTATTTT | CASSPWEGDTQYF
TRBJ2-7 | - | - | TRBV3-1 | TGTGCCAGCAGCCAAGTTAGGGCTTACGAGCAGTACTTC | CASSQVRAYEQYF
TRBJ1-2 | TRBD1 | many | TRBV12-3/TRBV12-4 | TGTGCCAGCAGTTTGGTCAGGGGGCGACCCTATGGCTACACCTTC | CASSLVRGRPYGYTF
TRBJ2-2 | TRBD1 | few | TRBV11-2 | TGTGCCAGCAGCTTCGGACAGGCCGGGGAGCTGTTTTTT | CASSFGQAGELFF
TRBJ1-1 | - | many | TRBV28 | TGTGCCAGCAGTTTAGTCGGGTTGAACACTGAAGCTTTCTTT | CASSLVGLNTEAFF
TRBJ1-1 | TRBD1 | - | TRBV24-1 | TGTGCCACCAGTGACCGACAGGGACGGGCTTTCTTT | CATSDRQGRAFF
TRBJ2-5 | - | many | TRBV9 | TGTGCCAGCAGCGTAGTGGGAGGCCGAGGAGAGACCCAGTACTTC | CASSVVGGRGETQYF
TRBJ2-7 | - | few | TRBV27 | TGTGCCAGCAGTTTAAAGGGGTCCCTCTCCTACGAGCAGTACTTC | CASSLKGSLSYEQYF
TRBJ1-1 | TRBD1 | few | TRBV6-6 | TGTGCCAGCAGTTACACCCGGACAGGGGGGAACACTGAAGCTTTCTTT | CASSYTRTGGNTEAFF
TRBJ1-1 | TRBD1 | few | TRBV6-5 | TGTGCCTGCCGGGACAGTGTCGACACTGAAGCTTTCTTT | CACRDSVDTEAFF
TRBJ1-1 | - | many | TRBV2 | TGTGCCAGCACAAGGGAGGGGGGAATTCAGAACACTGAAGCTTTCTTT | CASTREGGIQNTEAFF
TRBJ1-1 | - | many | TRBV29-1 | TGCAGCGGTAAATTCCCCGGATCTACTGAAGCTTTCTTT | CSGKFPGSTEAFF
TRBJ2-5 | - | many | TRBV7-3 | TGTGCCAGCAGCTTAGGTGTACAAGAGACCCAGTACTTC | CASSLGVQETQYF
TRBJ2-5 | - | many | TRBV5-1 | TGCGCCAGCAGCTTGATCGGCGGGGCCGAAGAGACCCAGTACTTC | CASSLIGGAEETQYF
TRBJ2-3 | TRBD2 | - | TRBV7-8 | TGTGCCAGCAGCTTTCTAGCGGGGGGCACAGATACGCAGTATTTT | CASSFLAGGTDTQYF
TRBJ2-7 | - | many | TRBV25-1 | TGTGCCAGCACGGACGGCGACTATTCCTACGAGCAGTACTTC | CASTDGDYSYEQYF
TRBJ2-7 | - | many | TRBV30 | TGTGCCTGGAGTTGGGACTCCAACTCCTACGAGCAGTACTTC | CAWSWDSNSYEQYF
TRBJ2-2 | - | - | TRBV14 | TGTGCCAGCAGCCAAGATTTTCCGGGGAACATACCCGGGGAGCTGTTTTTT | CASSQDFPGNIPGELFF
TRBJ1-6 | - | many | TRBV21-1 | TGTGCCAGCAGAGAAAATCACTGGGACTGGAAATTTTATAATTCACCCCTCCACTTT | CASRENHWDWKFYNSPLHF
TRBJ1-3 | - | few | TRBV11-2 | TGTGCCAGCAGCTTGGGCCTGGGGTCTGGAAACACCATATATTTT | CASSLGLGSGNTIYF